This entry describes one TCR beta chain. MiXCR was run by TCRdb on the RT-PCR reads, yielding one entry per CDR3 protein. The repertoire holds about 680,000 distinct CDR3 sequences, approximately 15% seen once, with 3.6% in the top ten. V dropped 0 bases and J dropped 7 bases, with 13 bases sitting between them. Looked up from germline, CDR1 is DFQATT and CDR2 is SNEGSKA (reference sequence). The CDR3 covers 14 residues. The clonotype originates from a female donor in good health, serving as a healthy control. Source material: memory CD4+ T cells from blood. The genes are TRBV20-1 and TRBJ1-5; D gene unclear. This CDR3 reads CSARDPGFGQPQHF. CDR3 sequence (DNA): TGCAGTGCTAGAGATCCGGGGTTCGGGCAGCCCCAGCATTTT.